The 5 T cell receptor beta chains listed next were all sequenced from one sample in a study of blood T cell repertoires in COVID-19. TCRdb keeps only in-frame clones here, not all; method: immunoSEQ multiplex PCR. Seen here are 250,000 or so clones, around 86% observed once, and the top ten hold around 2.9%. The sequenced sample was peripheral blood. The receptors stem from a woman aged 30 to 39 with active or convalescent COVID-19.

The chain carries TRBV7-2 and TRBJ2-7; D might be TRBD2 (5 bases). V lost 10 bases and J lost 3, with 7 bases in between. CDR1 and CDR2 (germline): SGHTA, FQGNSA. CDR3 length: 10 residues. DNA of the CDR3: TGTGCCACCGGGAACTACGAGCAGTACTTC. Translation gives CATGNYEQYF.

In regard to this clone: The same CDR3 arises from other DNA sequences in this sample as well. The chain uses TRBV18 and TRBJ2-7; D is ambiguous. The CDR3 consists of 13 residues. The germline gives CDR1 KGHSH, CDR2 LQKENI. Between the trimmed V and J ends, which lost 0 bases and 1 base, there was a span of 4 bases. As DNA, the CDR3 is TGTGCCAGCTCACCACCGTCTTCCTACGAGCAGTACTTC. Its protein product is CASSPPSSYEQYF. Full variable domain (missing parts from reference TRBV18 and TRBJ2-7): NAGVMQNPRHLVRRRGQEARLRCSPMKGHSHVYWYRQLPEEGLKFMVYLQKENIIDESGMPKERFSAEFPKEGPSILRIQQVVRGDSAAYFCASSPPSSYEQYFGPGTRLTVT.

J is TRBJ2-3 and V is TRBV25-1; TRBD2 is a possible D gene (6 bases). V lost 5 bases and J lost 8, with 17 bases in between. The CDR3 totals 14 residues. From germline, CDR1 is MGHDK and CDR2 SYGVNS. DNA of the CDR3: TGTGCCAGCAGTACCGGGGGTGGGGTAGGTACGCAGTATTTT. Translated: CASSTGGGVGTQYF.

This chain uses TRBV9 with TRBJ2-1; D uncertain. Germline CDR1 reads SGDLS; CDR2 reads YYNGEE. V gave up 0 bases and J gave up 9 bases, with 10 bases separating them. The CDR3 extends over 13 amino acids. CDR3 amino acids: CASSVVVRSEQFF. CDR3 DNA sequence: TGTGCCAGCAGCGTAGTGGTCCGGAGTGAGCAGTTCTTC.

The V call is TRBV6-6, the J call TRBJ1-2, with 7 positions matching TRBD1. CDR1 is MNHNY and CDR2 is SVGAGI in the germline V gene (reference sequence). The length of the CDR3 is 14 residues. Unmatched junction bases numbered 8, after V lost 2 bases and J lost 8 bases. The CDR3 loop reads CASSYEGALRGYTF. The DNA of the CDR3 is TGTGCCAGCAGTTACGAGGGGGCGTTGAGGGGCTACACCTTC.